These 5 T cell receptor beta chains were sequenced from one sample in a study of blood T cell repertoires in COVID-19. Sequencing used immunoSEQ multiplex PCR; TCRdb keeps in-frame clones, though not all of them. Among about 110,000 clones listed, around 82% were seen once. Sequencing was done on a sample of peripheral blood. Receptors were obtained from a woman aged 60-75 years with acute or convalescent COVID-19.

This chain joins TRBV5-4 and TRBJ2-5; 8 bases agree with TRBD2. This CDR3 is built from 15 residues. V trimming: 4 bases; J trimming: 4 bases; junction bases outside the gene matches: 9. Germline V CDR1 and CDR2: SGHNT, YYREEE (reference sequence). The CDR3 reads CASSPDGGGLETQYF. CDR3 nucleotide sequence: TGTGCCAGCAGCCCGGACGGGGGGGGCCTAGAGACCCAGTACTTC.

The chain recombines TRBV19 with TRBJ2-6, with D possibly being TRBD1 (6 bases). The CDR3 covers 17 residues. In germline, CDR1 is LNHDA, CDR2 SQIVND (reference sequence). The V and J ends lost 4 bases and 0 bases respectively, with 13 bases between them. The DNA for the CDR3 is TGTGCCAGTAGTACGGGCAGGGGAGTCTCTGGGGCCAACGTCCTGACTTTC. Translating it yields CASSTGRGVSGANVLTF.

This sequence joins TRBV4-3 and TRBJ2-2; D remains unclear. This CDR3 contains 12 residues. Germline CDR1 LGHNA, CDR2 YSLEER. V lost 1 base and J 7 bases, leaving 4 bases between the germline ends. The CDR3: CASSQAHGELFF. As DNA, the CDR3 is TGCGCCAGCAGCCAAGCCCACGGGGAGCTGTTTTTT.

V is TRBV2 and J is TRBJ2-5; no reliable D call. This CDR3 spans 11 amino acids. V was cut by 5 bases and J by 5 bases, with 6 bases left in between. From germline, CDR1 is SNHLY and CDR2 FYNNEI. The CDR3 spells CASSLMETQYF. The CDR3 nucleotides are TGTGCCAGCAGTTTAATGGAGACCCAGTACTTC.

This sequence joins TRBV30 and TRBJ1-1; D remains unclear. Germline CDR1 reads GTSNPN; CDR2 reads SVGIG (reference sequence). V dropped 3 bases and J dropped 6 bases, with 8 bases sitting between them. CDR3 size: 11 residues. CDR3 in amino acids: CAWRREAEAFF. The DNA for the CDR3 is TGTGCCTGGAGGAGGGAGGCTGAAGCTTTCTTT.